The next 26 T cell receptor beta chains were all read from a single sample in a study of cytomegalovirus exposure and HLA in healthy donors listed by TCRdb under 2017. To prepare the library, the immunoSEQ multiplex PCR assay was applied. For the multiplex PCR, a mixture combining 60 forward primers for TCR Vbeta segments and 13 reverse primers for TCR Jbeta segments was used. Imported from immuneACCESS, the table was reduced by TCRdb to in-frame sequences with V and J called. These copies leave out some clones; in studies compared against another copy, an unresolved V gene accounts for under half, and the cause of the remainder is not known. The sample yields more than 150,000 clones; 84% were counted once. The top ten clones comprise 0.2% to 0.3% of the sample. Sequenced material: PBMCs. Every receptor here comes from a boy between 5 and 17 years old in good health and CMV-seronegative.

CDR3 DNA sequence: TGCGCCAGCAGCTTGGGAGATGCCCAAGAGACCCAGTACTTC. The encoded protein is CASSLGDAQETQYF. This chain uses TRBV5-1 with TRBJ2-5; D call uncertain. Germline values: CDR1 SGHRS, CDR2 YFSETQ. The V end was cut by 0 bases, the J end by 1 base, with 7 bases between. The CDR3 is 14 residues long. Using reference TRBV5-1 and TRBJ2-5 for the parts outside the CDR3, the full variable domain is KAGVTQTPRYLIKTRGQQVTLSCSPISGHRSVSWYQQTPGQGLQFLFEYFSETQRNKGNFPGRFSGRQFSNSRSEMNVSTLELGDSALYLCASSLGDAQETQYFGPGTRLLVL.

The J gene is TRBJ2-7, the V gene TRBV9, with no clear D. From germline, CDR1 is SGDLS and CDR2 YYNGEE. This CDR3 is built from 11 residues. With 3 bases removed from V and 5 bases from J, the gap between germline ends came to 6 bases. This chain's CDR3 is CASSDLNEQYF. The CDR3 DNA reads as TGTGCCAGCAGCGACCTAAACGAGCAGTACTTC.

The chain joins TRBV9 to TRBJ1-2; tentatively, D is TRBD1 (5 bases). The length of the CDR3 is 15 residues. Germline V gene lookup returns CDR1 SGDLS and CDR2 YYNGEE. The V end was cut by 0 bases, the J end by 3 bases, with 12 bases between. The CDR3, as DNA: TGTGCCAGCAGCGTAGATCCAGGGTTTGACTATGGCTACACCTTC. Protein sequence: CASSVDPGFDYGYTF.

The sample holds one count of this clone. The V and J genes are TRBV27 and TRBJ2-7, with a weak D call TRBD2 (7 bases). The V end lost 6 bases, the J end lost 1 base, and 10 bases lay between the germline ends. The CDR3 is made up of 13 amino acids. Looked up from germline, CDR1 is MNHEY and CDR2 is SMNVEV (reference sequence). In nucleotides, the CDR3 is TGTGCCAGCAGCGCGGGGGCATCCTACGAGCAGTACTTC. This gives the protein CASSAGASYEQYF.

With respect to this clone: One junction end does not reproduce the germline sequence, and a read error may be involved. The gene calls are TRBV7-7 and TRBJ2-7; possibly TRBD1 for D (6 bases). Germline loops: CDR1 SSHAT, CDR2 FNYEAQ (reference sequence). CDR3 length: 15 residues. CDR3 nucleotides: TGTGCTAGCAGCTTGTCCAGGGGCGCCGGTCAGGAGCAGTACTTC. It codes for CASSLSRGAGQEQYF. Together with reference TRBV7-7 and TRBJ2-7, the CDR3 gives the full variable domain: GAGVSQSPRYKVTKRGQDVTLRCDPISSHATLYWYQQALGQGPEFLTYFNYEAQPDKSGLPSDRFSAERPEGSISTLTIQRTEQRDSAMYRCASSLSRGAGQEQYFGPGTRLTVT.

This clone was picked up a small number of times. This chain links TRBV7-2 with TRBJ2-1, with D perhaps matching TRBD2 (6 bases). The CDR3 contains 12 residues. Germline V gives CDR1 SGHTA, CDR2 FQGNSA. With 5 bases removed from V and 10 bases from J, the gap between germline ends came to 12 bases. The CDR3 loop reads CASSERGYEQFF. The CDR3 region has the DNA TGTGCCAGCAGCGAACGGGGGTACGAGCAGTTCTTC. Full variable domain (remainder filled in from reference TRBV7-2 and TRBJ2-1): GAGVSQSPSNKVTEKGKDVELRCDPISGHTALYWYRQSLGQGLEFLIYFQGNSAPDKSGLPSDRFSAERTGGSVSTLTIQRTQQEDSAVYLCASSERGYEQFFGPGTRLTVL.

The chain links TRBV2 to TRBJ2-6, with 7 positions matching TRBD2. The CDR3 spans 15 residues. After removal of 6 bases from V and 2 bases from J, the junction contained 4 bases not matched to a gene. From germline, CDR1 is SNHLY and CDR2 FYNNEI. The DNA of the CDR3 is TGTGCCAGCAGGGGGAGGGGTCCTGGGGCCAACGTCCTGACTTTC. As protein: CASRGRGPGANVLTF.

The chain combines TRBV5-8 with TRBJ2-3; D is ambiguous. Trimming shortened V by 4 bases and J by 5 bases, and 2 bases separated the two germline ends. Germline-derived CDR1 and CDR2 are SGHTS and YDEGEE. The CDR3 is made up of 10 amino acids. The CDR3 bases are TGTGCCAGCAGCCAAGATACGCAGTATTTT. Its protein product is CASSQDTQYF. Based on the CDR3 plus reference TRBV5-8 and TRBJ2-3, the full variable domain is EAGVTQSPTHLIKTRGQQATLRCSPISGHTSVYWYQQALGLGLQFLLWYDEGEERNRGNFPPRFSGRQFPNYSSELNVNALELEDSALYLCASSQDTQYFGPGTRLTVL.

V usage is TRBV28 and J usage is TRBJ1-6; 8 bases fit TRBD1. Germline V gene data show CDR1 as MDHEN and CDR2 as SYDVKM. The CDR3 consists of 16 residues. The V gene end was trimmed by 6 bases and the J gene end by 6 bases; junction bases not matched to a gene: 10. The CDR3 loop reads CASSSPTGVGNSPLHF. CDR3 bases: TGTGCCAGCAGCTCTCCGACAGGGGTGGGTAATTCACCCCTCCACTTT.

The chain combines TRBV4-1 with TRBJ2-3; 12 bases are shared with TRBD2. V lost 0 bases and J lost 5; bases outside the gene matches: 9. CDR3 length equals 18 residues. Germline values: CDR1 MGHRA, CDR2 YSYEKL. CDR3 loop: CASSQEWLAGGGRDTQYF. Here the CDR3 DNA reads TGCGCCAGCAGCCAAGAGTGGCTAGCGGGAGGGGGTAGAGATACGCAGTATTTT.

This clone was detected a few times. The chain carries TRBV5-6 and TRBJ1-2, with 8 positions matching TRBD1. Germline V gene sequence: CDR1 SGHDT, CDR2 YYEEEE. This CDR3 is 13 amino acids long. V dropped 3 bases and J dropped 10; count of bases not matched to a gene: 8. CDR3 in amino acids: CASSSPGQAFYTF. The CDR3 region has the DNA TGTGCCAGCAGCTCCCCGGGACAGGCGTTCTACACCTTC.

V is TRBV25-1 and J is TRBJ2-1; maybe TRBD2 (6 bases). Trimming pared 6 bases from V and 7 bases from J, leaving 19 bases between. This CDR3 spans 15 amino acids. Germline V lookup: CDR1 MGHDK, CDR2 SYGVNS. The CDR3, as DNA: TGTGCCAGCAGCCCCGCGGGGCCGACTAGTAATGAGCAGTTCTTC. Its translation: CASSPAGPTSNEQFF. The whole variable domain, filled in from reference TRBV25-1 and TRBJ2-1, reads EADIYQTPRYLVIGTGKKITLECSQTMGHDKMYWYQQDPGMELHLIHYSYGVNSTEKGDLSSESTVSRIRTEHFPLTLESARPSHTSQYLCASSPAGPTSNEQFFGPGTRLTVL.

The chain has TRBV6-5 and TRBJ2-7; 10 bases map to TRBD2. V gave up 10 bases and J gave up 4 bases; unmatched junction bases: 10. The CDR3 contains 14 residues. CDR1 is MNHEY, CDR2 SVGAGI, per germline. The CDR3 coding sequence is TGTGCCACCAGAGGAGCGGGAGGGATATACGAGCAGTACTTC. It yields the protein CATRGAGGIYEQYF.

This sequence joins TRBV7-2 and TRBJ1-5, with TRBD1 matching over 10 bases. From germline, CDR1 is SGHTA and CDR2 FQGNSA. V was pared by 1 base and J by 7 bases, with 1 base of the junction left unmatched. There are 14 residues in the CDR3. DNA for the CDR3: TGTGCCAGCAGCTTAGGGGACAGGGGCCAGCCCCAGCATTTT. Its translation is CASSLGDRGQPQHF.

The chain carries TRBV6-6 and TRBJ2-5, with D possibly TRBD2 on 6 matching bases. V was clipped by 5 bases and J by 11 bases, with 18 bases between them. Germline lookup yields CDR1 MNHNY and CDR2 SVGAGI (reference sequence). The CDR3 length is 13 residues. CDR3 loop: CASSARESGEQYF. In DNA form, the CDR3 reads TGTGCCAGCAGTGCACGGGAGTCGGGGGAGCAGTACTTC.

The rearrangement uses TRBV28 and TRBJ2-1; 9 positions match TRBD1. J was trimmed by 7 bases and V by 8 bases; bases with no gene match: 6. The CDR3 sequence is 13 residues long. Germline CDR1 is MDHEN and CDR2 is SYDVKM. As DNA, the CDR3 is TGTGCCAGCCGAACAGGGGGCTCGAATGAGCAGTTCTTC. It is translated as CASRTGGSNEQFF.

The rearrangement joins TRBV5-4 to TRBJ2-4; D not resolved. The ends were cut back, 0 bases at V and 4 bases at J, with 8 bases in the middle. This CDR3 is built from 14 residues. CDR1 is SGHNT and CDR2 is YYREEE in the germline V gene (reference sequence). In nucleotides, the CDR3 is TGTGCCAGCAGCTTGGGTGGCGGAAAAAACATTCAGTACTTC. This gives the protein CASSLGGGKNIQYF.

The rearrangement links TRBV11-3 to TRBJ2-1; D is ambiguous. V lost 5 bases, J lost 9 bases, and 17 bases lay in between. Looked up from germline, CDR1 is SGHNT and CDR2 is YENEEA. The CDR3 covers 14 residues. The CDR3 protein is CASSQVAASGEQFF. The CDR3 DNA sequence: TGTGCCAGCAGCCAAGTTGCGGCTTCCGGTGAGCAGTTCTTC.

About this clone: This sample includes further DNA sequences coding for the same CDR3. The CDR3 DNA reads as TGTGCCAGCAGCGTAGGGGGGGTCCAAGAGACCCAGTACTTC. Amino acid sequence: CASSVGGVQETQYF. The V call is TRBV9, the J call TRBJ2-5; D is possibly TRBD2 (6 bases). CDR3 length: 14 amino acids. The V gene's germline CDR1 is SGDLS and CDR2 YYNGEE. V dropped 0 bases and J dropped 1 base, with 7 bases sitting between them. The variable domain in full, completed from reference TRBV9 and TRBJ2-5, reads DSGVTQTPKHLITATGQRVTLRCSPRSGDLSVYWYQQSLDQGLQFLIQYYNGEERAKGNILERFSAQQFPDLHSELNLSSLELGDSALYFCASSVGGVQETQYFGPGTRLLVL.

Concerning this clone itself: The junction does not match germline at one end; this may be a read error. The V gene is TRBV7-7, the J gene TRBJ1-1; tentative D call: TRBD1 (5 bases). Germline V CDR1 and CDR2: SSHAT, FNYEAQ (reference sequence). The CDR3 has 13 amino acids. The CDR3 DNA reads TGTGCTAGCAGCTTATTTTTAGACAGTGAAGCTTTCTTT. Its protein product is CASSLFLDSEAFF.

The J gene is TRBJ1-2, the V gene TRBV4-1; TRBD1 agrees at 8 bases. V shed 0 bases and J 6 bases; nucleotides not matched to a gene: 3. CDR3 length: 14 residues. Germline values: CDR1 MGHRA, CDR2 YSYEKL. CDR3 sequence reads: CASSQDQGANGYTF. DNA of the CDR3: TGCGCCAGCAGCCAAGACCAGGGGGCGAATGGCTACACCTTC.

This clone was observed a single time. The chain has TRBV9 and TRBJ1-1; D is unresolved. This CDR3 has 13 residues. V gave up 2 bases and J gave up 6 bases, with 11 bases separating them. Per the germline V gene, CDR1 is SGDLS and CDR2 is YYNGEE. The CDR3 DNA follows: TGTGCCAGCAGCGTTACCGCGGAGGCTGAAGCTTTCTTT. This encodes CASSVTAEAEAFF.

Worth noting for this clone: Within the sample, other DNA sequences also encode this same CDR3. The V gene is TRBV11-2, the J gene TRBJ2-7; 8 bases are a match to TRBD1. This CDR3 is 15 amino acids long. After removal of 1 base from V and 3 bases from J, the junction contained 5 bases not matched to a gene. Germline CDR1 is SGHAT and CDR2 is FQNNGV. The DNA for the CDR3 is TGTGCCAGCAGCTTAGGACAGGGGTCATACTACGAGCAGTACTTC. Translation gives CASSLGQGSYYEQYF. Supplemented by reference TRBV11-2 and TRBJ2-7, the full variable domain reads EAGVAQSPRYKIIEKRQSVAFWCNPISGHATLYWYQQILGQGPKLLIQFQNNGVVDDSQLPKDRFSAERLKGVDSTLKIQPAKLEDSAVYLCASSLGQGSYYEQYFGPGTRLTVT.

As to this clone: At one boundary the junction diverges from the germline segment, which might be a read error. The chain couples TRBV2 to TRBJ2-7, with 13 nucleotides matching TRBD2. Per the germline V gene, CDR1 is SNHLY and CDR2 is FYNNEI. The CDR3 length is 15 residues. The CDR3 here is CASSLTSGGMYGQYF. CDR3 nucleotide sequence: TGTGCCAGCAGTTTGACTAGCGGGGGGATGTACGGGCAGTACTTC.

V and J are TRBV6-1 and TRBJ1-2, with 12 bases lining up with TRBD1. Per germline, CDR1 MNHNS and CDR2 SASEGT. The CDR3 contains 13 residues. The V and J ends lost 6 bases and 7 bases, in that order; junction bases with no gene match: 3. DNA of the CDR3: TGTGCCAGCAGCCGGGACAGGGGGCTTGGCTACACCTTC. Its translation is CASSRDRGLGYTF.

This clone was seen just once. The CDR3 DNA follows: TGTGCCAGCAACTCCCCGAAGCCAGGGGCCCGACTGGAGCAGTACTTC. Its translation: CASNSPKPGARLEQYF. J is TRBJ2-7 and V is TRBV2, with D possibly TRBD1 on 6 matching bases. The CDR3 length is 16 residues. V lost 7 bases to trimming and J lost 7 bases, with 26 bases between them. Germline values: CDR1 SNHLY, CDR2 FYNNEI. The entire variable domain, with the rest obtained from reference TRBV2 and TRBJ2-7, is as follows: EPEVTQTPSHQVTQMGQEVILRCVPISNHLYFYWYRQILGQKVEFLVSFYNNEISEKSEIFDDQFSVERPDGSNFTLKIRSTKLEDSAMYFCASNSPKPGARLEQYFGPGTRLTVT.